This is a list of T cell receptor beta chains from one sample in a study of patients and donors after allogeneic stem cell transplantation. MiXCR, applied by TCRdb to the RT-PCR reads, yields one record per CDR3 protein. The repertoire holds around 150,000 distinct CDR3 sequences, with 30% to 45% as singletons. The sample consisted of blood, either unsorted or a sorted T cell fraction (not recorded which). The receptors were sampled from a human donor who was either an allogeneic HSCT recipient or a stem cell or donor lymphocyte infusion donor (not recorded which). It is not recorded whose cells these are; they may come from a transplant donor. Each CDR3 is given with its conserved first and last residue. A D gene is named only where the DNA matches it firmly. Not every row has a clone size; where given, it reads once, few, many or a size class.

abundance: NA; j_gene: TRBJ2-2; d_gene: NA; len: 15; v_gene: TRBV7-2; CDR3aa: CASTRDSVGTGELFF; CDR3nt: TGTGCCAGCACCCGGGACTCAGTCGGCACCGGGGAGCTGTTTTTT
abundance: NA; j_gene: TRBJ1-3; d_gene: NA; len: 14; v_gene: TRBV5-5; CDR3aa: CASSFTVSGNTIYF; CDR3nt: TGTGCCAGCAGCTTCACAGTTTCTGGAAACACCATATATTTT
abundance: NA; j_gene: TRBJ2-1; d_gene: NA; len: 15; v_gene: TRBV20-1; CDR3aa: CSARGGPGHNNEQFF; CDR3nt: TGCAGTGCTAGAGGGGGACCGGGACACAACAATGAGCAGTTCTTC
abundance: NA; j_gene: TRBJ2-7; d_gene: TRBD2; len: 13; v_gene: TRBV20-1; CDR3aa: CSTYGLGTYEQYF; CDR3nt: TGCAGTACCTATGGACTAGGGACCTACGAGCAGTACTTC
abundance: NA; j_gene: TRBJ2-1; d_gene: NA; len: 11; v_gene: TRBV25-1; CDR3aa: CASSVWDEQFF; CDR3nt: TGTGCCAGCAGTGTCTGGGATGAGCAGTTCTTC
abundance: many; j_gene: TRBJ1-1; d_gene: NA; len: 15; v_gene: TRBV6-2/TRBV6-3; CDR3aa: CASSWTESMNTEAFF; CDR3nt: TGTGCCAGCAGTTGGACAGAGAGTATGAACACTGAAGCTTTCTTT
abundance: few; j_gene: TRBJ1-3; d_gene: TRBD1; len: 13; v_gene: TRBV6-6; CDR3aa: CATGQGSGNTIYF; CDR3nt: TGTGCCACCGGACAGGGCTCTGGAAACACCATATATTTT
abundance: NA; j_gene: TRBJ1-5; d_gene: NA; len: 17; v_gene: TRBV24-1; CDR3aa: CATSDLRSGWDNQPQHF; CDR3nt: TGTGCCACCAGTGATTTGCGGTCAGGGTGGGACAATCAGCCCCAGCATTTT
abundance: once; j_gene: TRBJ2-1; d_gene: NA; len: 17; v_gene: TRBV28; CDR3aa: CASSFRGTDPLVNEQFF; CDR3nt: TGTGCCAGCAGTTTCCGCGGGACAGACCCCCTTGTCAATGAGCAGTTCTTC
abundance: NA; j_gene: TRBJ1-1; d_gene: TRBD1; len: 14; v_gene: TRBV4-1; CDR3aa: CASSHPGGMAEAFF; CDR3nt: TGCGCCAGCAGCCATCCAGGGGGCATGGCTGAAGCTTTCTTT
abundance: NA; j_gene: TRBJ1-4; d_gene: NA; len: 14; v_gene: TRBV10-3; CDR3aa: CAISPGQNNEKLFF; CDR3nt: TGTGCCATCAGTCCCGGACAGAATAATGAAAAACTGTTTTTT
abundance: NA; j_gene: TRBJ2-6; d_gene: NA; len: 16; v_gene: TRBV24-1; CDR3aa: CATSPGDYSGANVLTF; CDR3nt: TGTGCCACCAGTCCAGGGGATTACTCTGGGGCCAACGTCCTGACTTTC
abundance: NA; j_gene: TRBJ2-1; d_gene: NA; len: 15; v_gene: TRBV5-5; CDR3aa: CASSLEASPSNEQFF; CDR3nt: TGTGCCAGCAGCTTGGAGGCTAGCCCATCCAATGAGCAGTTCTTC
abundance: few; j_gene: TRBJ2-2; d_gene: NA; len: 13; v_gene: TRBV29-1; CDR3aa: CSTSGQNTGELFF; CDR3nt: TGCAGCACCTCGGGACAGAACACCGGGGAGCTGTTTTTT
abundance: NA; j_gene: TRBJ1-5; d_gene: NA; len: 15; v_gene: TRBV12-3/TRBV12-4; CDR3aa: CASSLLGGEGQPQHF; CDR3nt: TGTGCCAGCAGCCTCCTGGGGGGGGAGGGTCAGCCCCAGCATTTT
abundance: NA; j_gene: TRBJ2-1; d_gene: NA; len: 16; v_gene: TRBV9; CDR3aa: CASSPRGARSYNEQFF; CDR3nt: TGTGCCAGCAGCCCCCGGGGGGCCAGGTCCTACAATGAGCAGTTCTTC